Below, 18 T cell receptor beta chains from the same sample are listed, as sequenced in a study of cytotoxic CD8 clonotypes in ibrutinib-treated CLL. The data were produced by immunoSEQ multiplex PCR, yet TCRdb's version contains in-frame clones alone and is incomplete. The profile covers 200,000 to 250,000 clones, with 60% to 80% appearing a single time and over 10% taken by the ten largest. Sequences were derived from PBMCs, sampled after 12 months of ibrutinib treatment. The source of these receptors is a human donor with chronic lymphocytic leukemia.

The chain carries TRBV4-1 and TRBJ1-1, with 10 bases lining up with TRBD1. The CDR3 has 17 residues. The germline V gene encodes CDR1 MGHRA and CDR2 YSYEKL. Trimming took 1 base from V and 6 from J; bases not matched to a gene: 11. The CDR3, as DNA: TGCGCCAGCAGCCAAGTTTTGGGACAGGGGATTCTATCTGAAGCTTTCTTT. It yields the protein CASSQVLGQGILSEAFF.

V and J are TRBV7-9 and TRBJ2-3, with D uncertain. The germline CDR1 and CDR2 sequences are SEHNR and FQNEAQ (reference sequence). CDR3 length: 14 amino acids. The V end was cut by 1 base, the J end by 2 bases, with 7 bases between. The CDR3 region is CASSLDGYTDTQYF. In nucleotides, the CDR3 is TGTGCCAGCAGCTTAGACGGGTACACAGATACGCAGTATTTT.

The V and J genes are TRBV30 and TRBJ1-3; tentative D call: TRBD1 (5 bases). The V gene lost 2 bases and the J gene lost 0 bases, with 11 bases spanning the gap. The CDR3 is made up of 15 amino acids. The germline V gene encodes CDR1 GTSNPN and CDR2 SVGIG (reference sequence). Here the CDR3 DNA reads TGTGCCTGGAGTTTAGGGGTTTCCTCTGGAAACACCATATATTTT. Translated: CAWSLGVSSGNTIYF.

The CDR3 coding sequence is TGTGCCAGCAGCCTACCAGGGCGGGCCGCCTACGAGCAGTACTTC. It yields the protein CASSLPGRAAYEQYF. This sequence joins TRBV11-2 and TRBJ2-7, with D perhaps matching TRBD1 or TRBD2 (5 bases each). The germline gives CDR1 SGHAT, CDR2 FQNNGV. Trimming removed 5 bases from V and 2 bases from J, with 16 bases in between. The CDR3 is 15 residues long. The full variable domain, rest sourced from reference TRBV11-2 and TRBJ2-7, is EAGVAQSPRYKIIEKRQSVAFWCNPISGHATLYWYQQILGQGPKLLIQFQNNGVVDDSQLPKDRFSAERLKGVDSTLKIQPAKLEDSAVYLCASSLPGRAAYEQYFGPGTRLTVT.

This clone was seen once. The genes are TRBV19 and TRBJ2-7; no firm D call. Germline CDR1 and CDR2: LNHDA and SQIVND (reference sequence). V was shortened by 6 bases and J by 2 bases, with 14 bases between the two germline ends. This CDR3 is built from 14 residues. The CDR3, as DNA: TGTGCCAGTAGCTATGGGTCGGAAGCCTACGAGCAGTACTTC. Translation gives CASSYGSEAYEQYF.

V is TRBV6-5 and J is TRBJ1-1, with D maybe TRBD1 (5 bases). From germline, CDR1 is MNHEY and CDR2 SVGAGI. Trimming stripped 4 bases from V and 3 bases from J, with 18 bases between. The CDR3 loop spans 16 amino acids. DNA for the CDR3: TGTGCCAGCAGTTCCGGGGACCACGGAGGGTACACTGAAGCTTTCTTT. This gives the protein CASSSGDHGGYTEAFF.

This chain uses TRBV7-9 with TRBJ2-5, with TRBD2 matching over 14 bases. This CDR3 has 15 residues. The trim removed 4 bases at V and 9 bases at J, leaving 7 bases unmatched. Germline V gene sequence: CDR1 SEHNR, CDR2 FQNEAQ (reference sequence). DNA for the CDR3: TGTGCCAGCAGCTCGGGACTAGCGGGAGACCGTGCCCAGTACTTC. Translation: CASSSGLAGDRAQYF.

The rearrangement links TRBV4-1 to TRBJ2-7, with a tentative D call TRBD2 (5 bases). The V end lost 2 bases, the J end lost 3 bases, and 8 bases lay between the germline ends. Germline CDR1 is MGHRA and CDR2 is YSYEKL. This CDR3 is 13 amino acids long. DNA for the CDR3: TGCGCCAGCAGCCAACGGACTGACTACGAGCAGTACTTC. It yields the protein CASSQRTDYEQYF.

This clone was counted a single time. The chain has TRBV14 and TRBJ2-7, with 8 bases identical to TRBD1. This CDR3 has 13 amino acids. The V gene end was trimmed by 4 bases and the J gene end by 6 bases; junction bases not matched to a gene: 5. Germline CDR1 is SGHDN and CDR2 is FVKESK. CDR3 sequence reads: CASSPVQGGEQYF. CDR3 DNA: TGTGCCAGCAGCCCTGTACAGGGGGGCGAGCAGTACTTC.

The V gene is TRBV28, the J gene TRBJ2-7; 8 bases are shared with TRBD2. This CDR3 is built from 13 residues. The ends lost 10 bases at V and 4 bases at J; junction bases unmatched: 9. The germline CDR1 and CDR2 sequences are MDHEN and SYDVKM. The CDR3 reads CATTYGGGYEQYF. The DNA for the CDR3 is TGTGCCACGACCTACGGGGGGGGTTACGAGCAGTACTTC.

This chain uses TRBV30 with TRBJ1-1, with 9 bases aligning to TRBD1. Germline CDR1 is GTSNPN and CDR2 is SVGIG (reference sequence). This CDR3 has 15 amino acids. The V and J ends lost 1 base and 0 bases, in that order; junction bases with no gene match: 3. The CDR3 spells CAWSGGQGMNTEAFF. CDR3 bases: TGTGCCTGGAGTGGGGGACAGGGAATGAACACTGAAGCTTTCTTT.

The chain has TRBV9 and TRBJ2-2, with no clear D. There are 16 residues in the CDR3. CDR1 SGDLS and CDR2 YYNGEE come from the germline V gene. V dropped 4 bases and J dropped 8 bases, with 21 bases sitting between them. The CDR3 nucleotides are TGTGCCAGCAGCCACGGCGGTGAGGTCTTAGTGGGGGAGCTGTTTTTT. The encoded protein is CASSHGGEVLVGELFF.

V usage is TRBV5-5 and J usage is TRBJ1-5; D possibly corresponds to TRBD1 (5 bases). The CDR3 is 14 amino acids. The V and J ends lost 1 base and 1 base respectively, with 6 bases between them. In germline, CDR1 is SGHKS, CDR2 YYEKEE (reference sequence). In DNA, the CDR3 is TGTGCCAGCAGCTTGTGGGACAGCAATCAGCCCCAGCATTTT. Translating it yields CASSLWDSNQPQHF.

The chain combines TRBV6-5 with TRBJ2-7; 9 nucleotides line up with TRBD1. CDR1 is MNHEY and CDR2 is SVGAGI in the germline V gene. The length of the CDR3 is 15 residues. With 2 bases clipped from V and 2 bases from J, the junction kept 4 bases outside the gene matches. CDR3 protein: CASSYQQGATYEQYF. The CDR3 bases are TGTGCCAGCAGTTACCAACAGGGGGCCACCTACGAGCAGTACTTC.

In regard to this clone: Other DNA variants within this sample encode the same CDR3. V gene TRBV5-1 combines with J gene TRBJ2-3; D may be TRBD2 (6 bases). The germline V gene has CDR1 SGHRS and CDR2 YFSETQ. Between the trimmed V and J ends, which lost 0 bases and 2 bases, there was a span of 10 bases. The length of the CDR3 is 15 residues. The CDR3 sequence is CASSLGAGLTDTQYF. In DNA form, the CDR3 reads TGCGCCAGCAGCTTGGGAGCGGGCCTCACAGATACGCAGTATTTT. The whole variable domain, remainder taken from reference TRBV5-1 and TRBJ2-3, is KAGVTQTPRYLIKTRGQQVTLSCSPISGHRSVSWYQQTPGQGLQFLFEYFSETQRNKGNFPGRFSGRQFSNSRSEMNVSTLELGDSALYLCASSLGAGLTDTQYFGPGTRLTVL.

The chain carries TRBV28 and TRBJ1-1; 7 bases are a match to TRBD1. V shed 3 bases and J 3 bases; nucleotides not matched to a gene: 4. The CDR3 loop spans 14 amino acids. Per germline, CDR1 MDHEN and CDR2 SYDVKM. CDR3 nucleotide sequence: TGTGCCAGCAGTTTGGGACAGACCCACACTGAAGCTTTCTTT. Protein: CASSLGQTHTEAFF.

The chain combines TRBV5-1 with TRBJ2-5; D unresolved. The CDR3 runs 15 residues. From germline, CDR1 is SGHRS and CDR2 YFSETQ. Trimming left V 0 bases short and J 5 bases short, with 14 bases between. The CDR3 region is CASSLEPGQRETQYF. CDR3 coding DNA: TGCGCCAGCAGCTTGGAACCAGGTCAACGGGAGACCCAGTACTTC.

V usage is TRBV25-1 and J usage is TRBJ2-7, with 8 positions matching TRBD2. The germline V gene encodes CDR1 MGHDK and CDR2 SYGVNS. The CDR3 is made up of 16 amino acids. The trim removed 4 bases at V and 2 bases at J, leaving 10 bases unmatched. The CDR3 here is CASSAKGLASAYEQYF. CDR3 in DNA: TGTGCCAGCAGTGCGAAAGGACTAGCCAGCGCCTACGAGCAGTACTTC.